The 13 T cell receptor beta chains given below trace back to one sample, sequenced in a study of beta chain features in type 1 diabetes. Findings of the study overall: TCRB CDR3s from Type 1 diabetes patients were moderately but significantly shorter in all four CD4+ subsets.

The authors reverse transcribed all of the isolated RNA, so sequencing captured expressed TCRB transcripts. Only in-frame clones appear in the TCRdb table, and some are missing; sequencing was by immunoSEQ multiplex PCR. This sample yields 130,000 or so clones, of which 7.5% to 9.5% are seen a single time; approximately 0.7% belongs to the top ten. These receptors have no identified antigens. The material sequenced was central memory CD4+ T cells from blood. Source of these receptors: a man aged 25 to 40 with type 1 diabetes.

The genes are TRBV5-6 and TRBJ1-2; D uncertain. Germline V gene sequence: CDR1 SGHDT, CDR2 YYEEEE. The V end lost 0 bases, the J end lost 4 bases, and 7 bases lay between the germline ends. The CDR3 consists of 13 residues. This CDR3 reads CASSLAGSYGYTF. The CDR3 DNA is TGTGCCAGCAGCTTGGCAGGCTCCTATGGCTACACCTTC. The whole variable domain, filled in from reference TRBV5-6 and TRBJ1-2, reads DAGVTQSPTHLIKTRGQQVTLRCSPKSGHDTVSWYQQALGQGPQFIFQYYEEEERQRGNFPDRFSGHQFPNYSSELNVNALLLGDSALYLCASSLAGSYGYTFGSGTRLTVV.

The chain employs TRBV7-9 and TRBJ2-1, with D unresolved. CDR3 length: 15 amino acids. The germline V gene encodes CDR1 SEHNR and CDR2 FQNEAQ (reference sequence). V was clipped by 5 bases and J by 6 bases, with 17 bases between them. The CDR3 region has the DNA TGTGCCAGCAGCCCCAACCCCGGGTATTCCAATGAGCAGTTCTTC. Its translation is CASSPNPGYSNEQFF.

This clone was detected only a few times. This rearrangement joins TRBV5-6 to TRBJ1-4, with unresolved D. This CDR3 spans 12 amino acids. Trimming took 4 bases from V and 7 from J, leaving 8 bases between them. The V gene's germline CDR1 is SGHDT and CDR2 YYEEEE. CDR3 coding DNA: TGTGCCAGCAGCGAGACTGGTGAAAAACTGTTTTTT. Its translation is CASSETGEKLFF.

In its sample, this clone was seen a few times. This chain joins TRBV5-4 and TRBJ1-6, with a weak D call TRBD1 (5 bases). This CDR3 is built from 14 residues. The V gene's germline CDR1 is SGHNT and CDR2 YYREEE (reference sequence). V was clipped by 6 bases and J by 7 bases, with 14 bases between them. The CDR3 sequence is CASKKDRGNSPLHF. The CDR3 DNA reads as TGTGCCAGCAAGAAGGATAGGGGAAATTCACCCCTCCACTTT.

This clone has more than one count but fewer than ten. A junction end diverges from the germline sequence, so it may reflect a read error. This chain connects TRBV7-7 to TRBJ2-5; D is possibly TRBD2 (6 bases). The CDR3 runs to 13 residues. The germline CDR1 and CDR2 sequences are SSHAT and FNYEAQ (reference sequence). The CDR3 sequence: CASSQGLQETQYF. The CDR3 DNA follows: TGTGCTAGCAGCCAGGGACTCCAAGAGACCCAGTACTTC.

This clone was detected only a few times. V usage is TRBV7-9 and J usage is TRBJ2-3, with D possibly TRBD1 on 5 matching bases. Trimming cost V 0 bases and J 5 bases, with 12 bases left between them. From germline, CDR1 is SEHNR and CDR2 FQNEAQ (reference sequence). This CDR3 has 15 amino acids. CDR3 sequence (DNA): TGTGCCAGCAGCTTAGCGCGAGCAGGGAAAGATACGCAGTATTTT. Its translation: CASSLARAGKDTQYF.

The DNA for the CDR3 is TGTGCCAGCAGTGATGACAAGTTGGAGCAGTACTTC. Translated, it gives CASSDDKLEQYF. The chain carries TRBV2 and TRBJ2-7; D not certain. Between the trimmed V and J ends, which lost 3 bases and 7 bases, there was a span of 10 bases. This CDR3 has 12 amino acids. Germline values: CDR1 SNHLY, CDR2 FYNNEI.

On this clone: A much larger clone lies a single base off, so this may be a read error. This same CDR3 is encoded by further DNA sequences in the sample. V is TRBV10-3 and J is TRBJ1-1; TRBD1 matches at 9 bases. Germline V gene data show CDR1 as ENHRY and CDR2 as SYGVKD. This CDR3 region has 15 residues. The CDR3 DNA reads TGTGCCAGCAGTTACTCAAGGACAGGGGACACTGAAGCTTTCTTT. It codes for CASSYSRTGDTEAFF.

The chain employs TRBV7-2 and TRBJ2-3; 9 bases align to TRBD2. From germline, CDR1 is SGHTA and CDR2 FQGNSA. This CDR3 contains 17 residues. J lost 6 bases, V lost 4 bases, and 14 bases had no gene match. The CDR3 loop reads CASSSPWGLAGADTQYF. The CDR3 coding sequence is TGTGCCAGCAGCTCACCATGGGGATTAGCGGGGGCCGATACGCAGTATTTT.

The sample holds a few counts of this clone. This CDR3 reads CASSLSVAGLNEQFF. The CDR3 region has the DNA TGTGCCAGCAGCTTATCGGTAGCGGGGCTGAATGAGCAGTTCTTC. V and J are TRBV7-9 and TRBJ2-1; 8 bases line up with TRBD2. Germline V gives CDR1 SEHNR, CDR2 FQNEAQ (reference sequence). The V gene end was trimmed by 2 bases and the J gene end by 7 bases; junction bases not matched to a gene: 7. This CDR3 has 15 amino acids.

The chain joins TRBV21-1 to TRBJ2-7; no DNA check was done on the table's D call, TRBD2. TRBV21-1 is termed a pseudogene. The CDR3 is 13 residues long. CDR3 DNA sequence: TGTGCCAGCAGCAAAGCGCTGGAGGTCGAGCAGTACTTC. Translating it yields CASSKALEVEQYF.

There are a few counts of this clone. This sequence joins TRBV5-4 and TRBJ2-7; TRBD1 matches 9 bases. CDR3 length equals 17 residues. V dropped 3 bases and J dropped 0; count of bases not matched to a gene: 10. The V gene's germline CDR1 is SGHNT and CDR2 YYREEE (reference sequence). The CDR3 nucleotides are TGTGCCAGCAGCTGGAAACCGGGACAGGGAAGCTCCTACGAGCAGTACTTC. It translates to CASSWKPGQGSSYEQYF.

The chain recombines TRBV9 with TRBJ2-3; weak D call: TRBD1 (6 bases). Germline V gene lookup returns CDR1 SGDLS and CDR2 YYNGEE. The CDR3 covers 15 residues. Trimming removed 2 bases from V and 4 bases from J, with 14 bases in between. The CDR3 sequence is CASSVLITGSDTQYF. CDR3 sequence (DNA): TGTGCCAGCAGCGTCCTTATTACAGGGTCAGATACGCAGTATTTT.